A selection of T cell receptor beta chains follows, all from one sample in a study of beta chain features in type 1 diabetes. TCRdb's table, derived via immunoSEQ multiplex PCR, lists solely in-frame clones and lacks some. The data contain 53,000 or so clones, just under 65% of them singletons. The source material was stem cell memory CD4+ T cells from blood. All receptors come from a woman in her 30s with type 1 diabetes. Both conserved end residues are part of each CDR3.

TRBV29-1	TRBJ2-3	CSVERQGTDTQYF
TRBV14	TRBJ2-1	CASSQDRSLNEQFF
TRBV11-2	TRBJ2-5	CASSPTGYETQYF
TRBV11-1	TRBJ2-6	CASMSERGANVLTF
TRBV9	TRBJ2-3	CASTSGRTDTQYF
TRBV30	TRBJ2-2	CAWRVLGGANTGELFF
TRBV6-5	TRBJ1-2	CASSYDRAYGYTF
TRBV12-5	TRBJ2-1	CASGPYFTGGISDEQFF
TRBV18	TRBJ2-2	CASSNTYENTGELFF
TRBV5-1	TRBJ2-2	CASSLGQNTGELFF
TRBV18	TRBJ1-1	CASSPTENTEAFF
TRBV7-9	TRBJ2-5	CASSSGLAGGPSETQYF
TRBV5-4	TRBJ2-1	CASSTPAGAPVAEQFF
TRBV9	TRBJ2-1	CASSVAGDYNEQFF
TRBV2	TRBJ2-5	CASTVNRGEETQYF
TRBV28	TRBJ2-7	CASSSRRVGGYEQYF
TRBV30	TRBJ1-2	CAWSRFDSHINYGYTF
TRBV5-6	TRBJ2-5	CATRRVGDKKETQYF
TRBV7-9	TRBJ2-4	CASSLGESKNIQYF
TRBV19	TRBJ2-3	CASSISGSTDTQYF
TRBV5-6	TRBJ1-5	CASSKTTDYSNQPQHF
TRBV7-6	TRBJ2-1	CASSHREEQFF
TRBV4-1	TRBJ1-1	CASRRQGSVTEAFF
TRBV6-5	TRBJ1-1	CASSSNAQGDTEAFF
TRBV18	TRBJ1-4	CASSAGASKLFF
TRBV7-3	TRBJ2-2	CASSLIAEPSGRGTGELFF
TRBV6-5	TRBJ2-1	CASSRGVAGGREQFF
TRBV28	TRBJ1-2	CASTTAGQGGDGYTF
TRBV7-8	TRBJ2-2	CASSYRLAGNTGELFF
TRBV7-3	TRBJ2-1	CASSPPGGANNEQFF
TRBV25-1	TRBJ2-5	CASSESTSPMETQYF
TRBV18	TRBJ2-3	CASSPSPGQGANTDTQYF
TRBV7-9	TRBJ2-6	CASSQTGGGGVLTF
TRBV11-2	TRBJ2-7	CASSLGGNEQYF
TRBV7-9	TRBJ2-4	CASTLTGADIQYF
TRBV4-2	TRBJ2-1	CATSAGGSSYNEQFF
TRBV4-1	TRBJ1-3	CASSQPTGDSGNTIYF
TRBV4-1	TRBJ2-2	CASSQVIRDLTGELFF
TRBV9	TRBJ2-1	CASSPRGTSGYNEQFF
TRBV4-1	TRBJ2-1	CASSHPDRLAGGPNEQFF
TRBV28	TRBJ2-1	CASTFQSGSQFF
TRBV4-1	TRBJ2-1	CASSQDGTSGSSYNEQFF
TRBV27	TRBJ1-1	CASTSRDRGTEAFF
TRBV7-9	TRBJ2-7	CASSWAGGLYEQYF
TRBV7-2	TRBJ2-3	CASSFQLAVDTQYF
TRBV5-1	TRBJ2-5	CASSLGRVEETQYF
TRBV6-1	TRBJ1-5	CASSLGQGDQPQHF
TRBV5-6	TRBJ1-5	CASSPGLLNQPQHF
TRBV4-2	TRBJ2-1	CASSQALAGAQNEQFF
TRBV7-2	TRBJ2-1	CASSLIGLAGVGTYNEQFF
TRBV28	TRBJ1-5	CASSTAGASNQPQHF
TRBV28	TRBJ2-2	CASRTSGTGELFF
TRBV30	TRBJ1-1	CAWSGTAGEAFF
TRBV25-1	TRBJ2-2	CASSATGALTGELFF
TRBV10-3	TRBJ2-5	CAIRRQGASVETQYF
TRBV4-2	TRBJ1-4	CASSRDKDSEKLFF
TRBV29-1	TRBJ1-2	CSVGDRQNYGYTF
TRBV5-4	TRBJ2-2	CASHKAGSDTGELFF
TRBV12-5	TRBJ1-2	CASGQIQGMAGYTF
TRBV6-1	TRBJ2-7	CASSPDADSYEQYF